The T cell receptor beta chain described here comes from a study of T cells after yellow fever vaccination. Template switching by 5'RACE produced TCR cDNA, adding a universal primer site and UMIs. MiXCR, run by TCRdb on the 5' RACE reads, gives a single entry per CDR3 protein. Among about 320,000 distinct CDR3 sequences listed, roughly a tenth were seen once. Overall study results and limits: Post-booster samples contained most primary-vaccination clones (nearly 98% CD4, around 90% CD8). Faster peaking, at day 5 versus 15, marked a secondary response that was weaker. The CD4 compartment and the CD8 compartment contained a small share of clonotypes in common.

On this clonotype: Its antigen remains unknown.

The sequences come from CD4+ T cells sorted from PBMCs, collected 45 days after the yellow fever booster vaccination. The TCR comes from a man younger than 30 who received the YFV17D yellow fever vaccine.

This CDR3 reads CASSPRGQGFSGELFF. CDR3 DNA sequence: TGTGCCAGCAGCCCCAGGGGACAGGGATTTTCCGGGGAGCTGTTTTTT. The gene calls are TRBV7-9 and TRBJ2-2; TRBD1 aligns across 9 bases. V lost 5 bases to trimming and J lost 6 bases; unmatched junction nucleotides: 10. Germline V gene sequence: CDR1 SEHNR, CDR2 FQNEAQ (reference sequence). This CDR3 region has 16 residues.